This TCR beta chain was identified during a study of blood T cell repertoires in COVID-19. Study background: Both acute and convalescent COVID-19 samples were obtained from the United States, Italy and Spain. Nucleic acid was either cDNA or gDNA, and it came from T cells, B-cell-depleted T cells, or PBMCs.

In the source study's methods: Scientists estimated how many nucleated cells there were by amplifying reference gene primers. Produced via immunoSEQ multiplex PCR; TCRdb's table is partial and in-frame only. From that table come the V and J calls and clone size; the DNA was used to work out D and trimming. The sample lists around 29,000 clones, over 75% occurring once. CDR3 size: 14 residues. Germline V lookup: CDR1 ENHRY, CDR2 SYGVKD. V gave up 4 bases and J gave up 2 bases, with 11 bases separating them. The sequenced sample consisted of peripheral blood. This TCR came from a human donor in a cohort sampled during active COVID-19. The V and J genes are TRBV10-3 and TRBJ1-2; D ambiguous. The CDR3 is CAISAGSLNYGYTF. The CDR3 DNA reads as TGTGCCATCAGTGCTGGGAGCCTCAACTATGGCTACACCTTC.